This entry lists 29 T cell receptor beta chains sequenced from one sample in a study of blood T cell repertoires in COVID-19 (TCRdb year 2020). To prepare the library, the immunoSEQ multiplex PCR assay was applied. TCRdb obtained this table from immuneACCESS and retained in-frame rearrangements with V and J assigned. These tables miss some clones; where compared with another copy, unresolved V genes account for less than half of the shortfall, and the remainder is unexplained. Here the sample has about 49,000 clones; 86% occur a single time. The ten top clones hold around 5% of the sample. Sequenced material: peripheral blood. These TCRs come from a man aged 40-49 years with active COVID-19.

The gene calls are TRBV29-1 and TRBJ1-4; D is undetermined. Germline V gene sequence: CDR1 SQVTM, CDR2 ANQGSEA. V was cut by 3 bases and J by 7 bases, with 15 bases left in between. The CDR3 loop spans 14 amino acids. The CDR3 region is CSVEVLDAGEKLFF. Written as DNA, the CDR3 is TGCAGCGTTGAGGTATTAGACGCAGGTGAAAAACTGTTTTTT. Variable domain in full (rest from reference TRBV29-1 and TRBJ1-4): SAVISQKPSRDICQRGTSLTIQCQVDSQVTMMFWYRQQPGQSLTLIATANQGSEATYESGFVIDKFPISRPNLTFSTLTVSNMSPEDSSIYLCSVEVLDAGEKLFFGSGTQLSVL.

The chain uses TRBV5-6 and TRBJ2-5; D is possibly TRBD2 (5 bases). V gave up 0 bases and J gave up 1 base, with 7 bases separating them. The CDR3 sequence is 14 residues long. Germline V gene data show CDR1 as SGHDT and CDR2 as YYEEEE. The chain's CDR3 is CASSLAGSQETQYF. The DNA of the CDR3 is TGTGCCAGCAGCTTGGCGGGGTCCCAAGAGACCCAGTACTTC.

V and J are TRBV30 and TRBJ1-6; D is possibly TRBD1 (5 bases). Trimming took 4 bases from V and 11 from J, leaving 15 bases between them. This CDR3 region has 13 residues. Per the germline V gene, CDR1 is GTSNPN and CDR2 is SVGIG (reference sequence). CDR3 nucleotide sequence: TGTGCCTGGAAGAGTCAGGGTCGAACACCCCTCCACTTT. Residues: CAWKSQGRTPLHF.

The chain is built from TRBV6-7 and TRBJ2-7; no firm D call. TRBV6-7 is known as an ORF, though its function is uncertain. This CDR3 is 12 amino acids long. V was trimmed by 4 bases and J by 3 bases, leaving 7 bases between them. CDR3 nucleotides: TGTGCCAGCAGTTCCCTTTACTACGAGCAGTACTTC. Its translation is CASSSLYYEQYF.

The CDR3 here is CAWSDRAQGGTEAFF. The CDR3 coding sequence is TGTGCCTGGAGCGACAGGGCCCAAGGGGGCACTGAAGCTTTCTTT. The chain uses TRBV30 and TRBJ1-1, with 7 bases fitting TRBD1. Germline V gives CDR1 GTSNPN, CDR2 SVGIG (reference sequence). This CDR3 is 15 amino acids long. V shed 3 bases, J shed 4 bases, and the junction held 11 bases outside the gene matches.

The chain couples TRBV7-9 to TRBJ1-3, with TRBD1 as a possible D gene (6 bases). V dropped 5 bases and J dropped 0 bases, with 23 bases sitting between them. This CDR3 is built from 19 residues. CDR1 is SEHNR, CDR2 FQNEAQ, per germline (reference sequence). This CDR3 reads CASSEDDGTRLSSGNTIYF. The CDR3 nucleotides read TGTGCCAGCAGCGAGGACGATGGGACACGTTTAAGCTCTGGAAACACCATATATTTT.

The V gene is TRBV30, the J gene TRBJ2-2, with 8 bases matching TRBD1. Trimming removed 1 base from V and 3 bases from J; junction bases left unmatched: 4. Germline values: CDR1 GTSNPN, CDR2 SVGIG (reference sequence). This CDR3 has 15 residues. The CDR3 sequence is CAWSGDRFYTGELFF. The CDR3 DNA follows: TGTGCCTGGAGTGGGGACAGGTTCTACACCGGGGAGCTGTTTTTT.

Written as DNA, the CDR3 is TGTGCCAGCAGCAGGGGCAGGGTCCCCACTGAAGCTTTCTTT. Its translation: CASSRGRVPTEAFF. The V gene is TRBV7-8, the J gene TRBJ1-1; TRBD1 might be the D (5 bases). Germline loops: CDR1 SGHVS, CDR2 FQNEAQ. The CDR3 totals 14 residues. With 5 bases removed from V and 4 bases from J, the gap between germline ends came to 14 bases.

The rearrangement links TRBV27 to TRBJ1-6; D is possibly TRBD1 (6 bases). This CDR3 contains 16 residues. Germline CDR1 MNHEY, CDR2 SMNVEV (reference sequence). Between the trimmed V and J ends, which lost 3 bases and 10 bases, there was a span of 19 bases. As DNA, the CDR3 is TGTGCCAGCAGTTTCGGGACAATAGGGGGTTACTCACCCCTCCACTTT. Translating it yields CASSFGTIGGYSPLHF.

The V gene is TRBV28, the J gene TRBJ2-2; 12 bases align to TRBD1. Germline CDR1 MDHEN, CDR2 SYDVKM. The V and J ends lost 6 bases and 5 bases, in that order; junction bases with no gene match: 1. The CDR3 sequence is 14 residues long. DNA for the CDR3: TGTGCCAGCAGGGGACAGGGGGCAACCGGGGAGCTGTTTTTT. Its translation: CASRGQGATGELFF.

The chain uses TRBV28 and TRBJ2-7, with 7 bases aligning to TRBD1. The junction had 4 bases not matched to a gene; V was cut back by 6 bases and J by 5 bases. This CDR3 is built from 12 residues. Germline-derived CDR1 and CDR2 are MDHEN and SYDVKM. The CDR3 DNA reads TGTGCCAGCAGAGGACAGGTCGACGAGCAGTACTTC. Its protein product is CASRGQVDEQYF.

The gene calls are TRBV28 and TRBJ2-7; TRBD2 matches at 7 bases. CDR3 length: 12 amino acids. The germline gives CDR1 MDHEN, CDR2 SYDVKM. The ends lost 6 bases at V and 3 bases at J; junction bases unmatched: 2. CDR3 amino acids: CASSRTSYEQYF. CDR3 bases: TGTGCCAGCAGCCGGACTAGCTACGAGCAGTACTTC.

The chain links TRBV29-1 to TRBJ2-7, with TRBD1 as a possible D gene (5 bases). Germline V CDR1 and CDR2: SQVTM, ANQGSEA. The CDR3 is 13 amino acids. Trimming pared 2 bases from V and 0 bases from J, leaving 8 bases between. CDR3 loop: CSVERQGSYEQYF. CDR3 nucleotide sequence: TGCAGCGTTGAAAGGCAGGGCTCCTACGAGCAGTACTTC.

Here the CDR3 reads CASMSVTDTQYF. The CDR3, as DNA: TGTGCCAGTATGTCAGTCACAGATACGCAGTATTTT. The gene calls are TRBV19 and TRBJ2-3; D is uncertain. The CDR3 contains 12 residues. Between the trimmed V and J ends, which lost 7 bases and 2 bases, there was a span of 7 bases. The germline V gene has CDR1 LNHDA and CDR2 SQIVND (reference sequence).

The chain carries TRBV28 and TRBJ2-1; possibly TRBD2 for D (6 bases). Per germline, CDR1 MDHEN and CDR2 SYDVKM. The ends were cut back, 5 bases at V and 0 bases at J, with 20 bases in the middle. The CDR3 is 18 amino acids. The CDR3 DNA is TGTGCCAGCAGTCAACCGGGACTCCTATCCAGCTCCTACAATGAGCAGTTCTTC. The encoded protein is CASSQPGLLSSSYNEQFF.

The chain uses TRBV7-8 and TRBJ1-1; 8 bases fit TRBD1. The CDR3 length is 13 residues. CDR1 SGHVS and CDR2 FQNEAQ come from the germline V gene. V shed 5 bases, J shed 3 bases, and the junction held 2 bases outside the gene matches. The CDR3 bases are TGTGCCAGCAGCAGACAGGGGTACACTGAAGCTTTCTTT. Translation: CASSRQGYTEAFF.

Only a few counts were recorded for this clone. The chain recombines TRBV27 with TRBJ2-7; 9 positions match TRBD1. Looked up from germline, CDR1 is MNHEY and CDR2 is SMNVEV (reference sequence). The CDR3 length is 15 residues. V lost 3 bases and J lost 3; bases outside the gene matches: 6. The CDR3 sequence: CASSFSGTGRYEQYF. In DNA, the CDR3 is TGTGCCAGCAGTTTCTCCGGGACAGGGCGCTACGAGCAGTACTTC.

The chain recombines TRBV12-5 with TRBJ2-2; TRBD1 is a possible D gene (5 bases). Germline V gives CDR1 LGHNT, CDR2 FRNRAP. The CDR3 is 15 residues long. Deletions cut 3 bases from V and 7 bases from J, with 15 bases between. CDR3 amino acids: CASGFGRQPGGELFF. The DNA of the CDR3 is TGTGCTAGTGGTTTCGGACGACAGCCGGGCGGGGAGCTGTTTTTT. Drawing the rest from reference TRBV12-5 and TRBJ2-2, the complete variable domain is DARVTQTPRHKVTEMGQEVTMRCQPILGHNTVFWYRQTMMQGLELLAYFRNRAPLDDSGMPKDRFSAEMPDATLATLKIQPSEPRDSAVYFCASGFGRQPGGELFFGEGSRLTVL.

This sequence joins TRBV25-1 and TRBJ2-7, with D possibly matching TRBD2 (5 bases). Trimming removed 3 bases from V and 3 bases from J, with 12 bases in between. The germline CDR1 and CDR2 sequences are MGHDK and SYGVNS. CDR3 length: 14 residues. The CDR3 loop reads CASSEAGWGYEQYF. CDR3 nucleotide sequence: TGTGCCAGCAGTGAGGCGGGTTGGGGCTACGAGCAGTACTTC.

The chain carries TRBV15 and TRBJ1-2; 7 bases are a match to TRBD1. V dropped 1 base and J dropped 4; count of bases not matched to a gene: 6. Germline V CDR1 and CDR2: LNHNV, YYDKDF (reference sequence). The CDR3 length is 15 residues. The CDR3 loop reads CATSRGQGRGYGYTF. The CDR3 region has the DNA TGTGCCACCAGCAGAGGACAGGGTAGAGGCTATGGCTACACCTTC. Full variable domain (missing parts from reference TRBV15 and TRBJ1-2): DAMVIQNPRYQVTQFGKPVTLSCSQTLNHNVMYWYQQKSSQAPKLLFHYYDKDFNNEADTPDNFQSRRPNTSFCFLDIRSPGLGDTAMYLCATSRGQGRGYGYTFGSGTRLTVV.

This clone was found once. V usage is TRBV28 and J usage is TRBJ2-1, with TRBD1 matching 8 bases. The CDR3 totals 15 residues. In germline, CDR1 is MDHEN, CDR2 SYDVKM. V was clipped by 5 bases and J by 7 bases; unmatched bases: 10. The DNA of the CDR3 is TGTGCCAGCAGTACCGCCGGTCGGGACAGGAATGAGCAGTTCTTC. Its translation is CASSTAGRDRNEQFF.

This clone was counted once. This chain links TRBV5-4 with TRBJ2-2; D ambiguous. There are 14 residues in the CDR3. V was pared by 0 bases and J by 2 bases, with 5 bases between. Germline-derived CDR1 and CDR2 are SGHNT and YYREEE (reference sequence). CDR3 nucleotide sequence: TGTGCCAGCAGCTTGGGACTTAACACCGGGGAGCTGTTTTTT. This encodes CASSLGLNTGELFF.

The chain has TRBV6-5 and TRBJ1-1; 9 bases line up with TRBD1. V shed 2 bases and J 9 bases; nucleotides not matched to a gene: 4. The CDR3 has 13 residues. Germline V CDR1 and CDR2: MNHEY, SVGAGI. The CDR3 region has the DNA TGTGCCAGCAGTTACAGGACAGGGGCGCAAGCTTTCTTT. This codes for CASSYRTGAQAFF.

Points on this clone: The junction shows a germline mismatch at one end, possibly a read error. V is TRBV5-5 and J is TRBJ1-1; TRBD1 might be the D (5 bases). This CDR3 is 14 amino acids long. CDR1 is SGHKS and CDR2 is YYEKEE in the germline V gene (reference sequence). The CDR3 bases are TGTGCCCGCAGCTGGGGCCCGGGGGGGGCTGAAGCTTTCTTT. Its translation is CARSWGPGGAEAFF.

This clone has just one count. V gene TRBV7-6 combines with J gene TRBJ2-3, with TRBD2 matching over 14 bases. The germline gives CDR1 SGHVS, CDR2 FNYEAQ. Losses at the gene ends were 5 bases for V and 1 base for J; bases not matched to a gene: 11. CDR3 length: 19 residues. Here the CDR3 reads CASSGRLAGGLTGTDTQYF. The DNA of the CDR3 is TGTGCCAGCAGCGGAAGACTAGCGGGAGGGCTTACTGGCACAGATACGCAGTATTTT.

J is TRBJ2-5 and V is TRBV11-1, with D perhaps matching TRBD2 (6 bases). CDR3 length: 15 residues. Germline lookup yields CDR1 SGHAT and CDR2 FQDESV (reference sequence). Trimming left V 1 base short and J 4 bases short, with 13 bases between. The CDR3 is CASSLGSGVRETQYF. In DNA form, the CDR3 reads TGTGCCAGCAGCTTAGGGTCGGGAGTTCGAGAGACCCAGTACTTC.

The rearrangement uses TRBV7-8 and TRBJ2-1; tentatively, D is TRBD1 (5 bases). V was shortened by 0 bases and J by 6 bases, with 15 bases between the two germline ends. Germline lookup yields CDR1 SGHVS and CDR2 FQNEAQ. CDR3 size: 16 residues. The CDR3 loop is CASSLARVFAVNEQFF. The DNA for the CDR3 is TGTGCCAGCAGCTTAGCCAGGGTTTTCGCGGTCAATGAGCAGTTCTTC.

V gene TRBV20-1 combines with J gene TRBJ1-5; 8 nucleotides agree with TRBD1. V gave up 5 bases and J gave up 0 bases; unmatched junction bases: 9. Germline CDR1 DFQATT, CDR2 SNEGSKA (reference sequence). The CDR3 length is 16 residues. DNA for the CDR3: TGCAGTGCTCGTGGACAGGGCTATTATAGCAATCAGCCCCAGCATTTT. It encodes CSARGQGYYSNQPQHF.

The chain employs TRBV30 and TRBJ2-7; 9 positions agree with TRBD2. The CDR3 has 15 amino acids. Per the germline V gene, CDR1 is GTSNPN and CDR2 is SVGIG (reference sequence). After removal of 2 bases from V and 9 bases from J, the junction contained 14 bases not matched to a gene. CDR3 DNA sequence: TGTGCCTGGAGTTCCAACCGAGGAGCGGGAGGTGCGCAGTACTTC. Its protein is CAWSSNRGAGGAQYF.